The sequence of this T cell receptor (beta chain) was determined in a study of T-cell memory formation after mild COVID-19. Whole-study context: In these data, TCR clusters were largely donor specific. Study-wide points: Clones contracting over day 15 to 85 were CD4/CD8 balanced, with later expanders leaning CD4+. Contracting CD4+ clones sat mainly in CM and EM; CD8+ in EMRA.

This clonotype was recorded a few times. Its antigen remains unknown. A single record per CDR3 protein comes from TCRdb applying MiXCR to the 5' RACE reads. The data contain under 350,000 distinct CDR3 sequences, 15% to 20% of them seen just once; the ten biggest clones take up roughly 24%. Trimming removed 4 bases from V and 8 bases from J, with 18 bases in between. The CDR3 runs to 14 residues. The germline gives CDR1 SGHKS, CDR2 YYEKEE (reference sequence). The sequenced sample consisted of PBMCs or a T cell subset sorted from them (not recorded which). V gene TRBV5-5 combines with J gene TRBJ1-1, with no clear D. The sequence derives from a man aged 18-30 years who had mild COVID-19 (a few samples of this study predate the infection). Cell type and time point are not known. This CDR3 is CASSRVAGIAEAFF. The CDR3 DNA reads TGTGCCAGCAGCCGGGTGGCGGGGATAGCCGAAGCTTTCTTT.